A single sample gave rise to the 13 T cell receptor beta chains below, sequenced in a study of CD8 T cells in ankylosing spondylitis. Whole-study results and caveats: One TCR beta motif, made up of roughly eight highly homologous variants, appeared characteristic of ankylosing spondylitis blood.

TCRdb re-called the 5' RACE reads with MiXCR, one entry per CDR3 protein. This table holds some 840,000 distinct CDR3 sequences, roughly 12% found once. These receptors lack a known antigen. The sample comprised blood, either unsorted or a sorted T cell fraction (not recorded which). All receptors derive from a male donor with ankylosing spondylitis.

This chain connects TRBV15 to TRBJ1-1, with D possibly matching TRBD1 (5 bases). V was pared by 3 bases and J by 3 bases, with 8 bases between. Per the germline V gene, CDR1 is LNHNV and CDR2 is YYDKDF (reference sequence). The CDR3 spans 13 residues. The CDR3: CATSRPRDTEAFF. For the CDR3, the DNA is TGTGCCACCAGCAGGCCCAGGGACACTGAAGCTTTCTTT.

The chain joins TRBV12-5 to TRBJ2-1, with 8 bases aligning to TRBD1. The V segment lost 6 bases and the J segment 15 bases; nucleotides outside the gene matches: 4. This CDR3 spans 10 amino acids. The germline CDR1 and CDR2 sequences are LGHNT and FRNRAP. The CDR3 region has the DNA TGTGCTAGTGGGGGACAGGAGTTGTTCTTC. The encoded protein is CASGGQELFF.

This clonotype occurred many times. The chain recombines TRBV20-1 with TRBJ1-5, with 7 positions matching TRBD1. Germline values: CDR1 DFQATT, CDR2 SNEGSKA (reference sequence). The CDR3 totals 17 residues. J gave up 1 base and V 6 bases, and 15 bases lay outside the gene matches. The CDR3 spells CSALTGTVRTSNQPQHF. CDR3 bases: TGCAGTGCCCTCACCGGGACAGTTAGGACGAGCAATCAGCCCCAGCATTTT.

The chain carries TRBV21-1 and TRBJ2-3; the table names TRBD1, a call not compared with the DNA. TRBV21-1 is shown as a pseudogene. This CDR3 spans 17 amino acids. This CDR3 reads CASCPPQGGGFTDTQYF. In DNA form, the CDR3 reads TGTGCCAGCTGCCCTCCCCAGGGCGGGGGCTTCACAGATACGCAGTATTTT.

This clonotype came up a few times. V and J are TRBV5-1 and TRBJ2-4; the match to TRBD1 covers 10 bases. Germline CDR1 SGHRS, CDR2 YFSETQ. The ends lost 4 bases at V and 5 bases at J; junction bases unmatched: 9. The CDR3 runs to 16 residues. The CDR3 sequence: CASSQSGTGVENIQYF. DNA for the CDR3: TGCGCCAGCAGCCAATCCGGGACAGGGGTAGAAAACATTCAGTACTTC.

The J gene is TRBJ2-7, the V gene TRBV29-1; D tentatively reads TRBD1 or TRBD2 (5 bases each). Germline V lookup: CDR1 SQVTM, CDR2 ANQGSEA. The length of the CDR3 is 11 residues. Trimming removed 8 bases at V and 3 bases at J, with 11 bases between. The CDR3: CSIGGGYEQYF. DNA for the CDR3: TGCAGCATCGGTGGGGGCTACGAGCAGTACTTC.

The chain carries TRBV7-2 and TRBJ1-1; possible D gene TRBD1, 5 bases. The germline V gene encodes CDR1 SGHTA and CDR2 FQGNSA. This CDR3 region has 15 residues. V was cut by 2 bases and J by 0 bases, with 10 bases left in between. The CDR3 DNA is TGTGCCAGCAGCTTATATGGGGCTTTGAACACTGAAGCTTTCTTT. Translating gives CASSLYGALNTEAFF.

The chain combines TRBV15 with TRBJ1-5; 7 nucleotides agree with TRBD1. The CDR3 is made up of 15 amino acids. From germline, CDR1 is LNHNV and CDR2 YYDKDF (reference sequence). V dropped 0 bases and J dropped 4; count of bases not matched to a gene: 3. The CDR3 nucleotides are TGTGCCACCAGCAGAGAGCTACAGGGGAATCAGCCCCAGCATTTT. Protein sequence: CATSRELQGNQPQHF.

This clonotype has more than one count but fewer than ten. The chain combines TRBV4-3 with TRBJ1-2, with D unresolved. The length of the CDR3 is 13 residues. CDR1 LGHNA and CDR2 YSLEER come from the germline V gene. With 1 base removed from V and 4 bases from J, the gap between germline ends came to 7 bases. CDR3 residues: CASSQGPSYGYTF. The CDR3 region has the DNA TGCGCCAGCAGCCAAGGTCCAAGCTATGGCTACACCTTC.

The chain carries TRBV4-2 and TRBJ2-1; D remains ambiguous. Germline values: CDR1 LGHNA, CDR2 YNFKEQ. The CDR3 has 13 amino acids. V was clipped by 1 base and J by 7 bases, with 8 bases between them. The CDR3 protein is CASSQGGSNEQFF. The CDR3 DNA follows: TGTGCCAGCAGCCAAGGCGGCTCGAATGAGCAGTTCTTC.

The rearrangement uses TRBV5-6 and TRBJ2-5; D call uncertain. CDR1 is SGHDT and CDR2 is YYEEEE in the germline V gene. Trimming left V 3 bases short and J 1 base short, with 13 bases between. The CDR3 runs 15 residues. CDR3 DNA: TGTGCCAGCAGCTCCTTATATATTCTCCAAGAGACCCAGTACTTC. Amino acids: CASSSLYILQETQYF.

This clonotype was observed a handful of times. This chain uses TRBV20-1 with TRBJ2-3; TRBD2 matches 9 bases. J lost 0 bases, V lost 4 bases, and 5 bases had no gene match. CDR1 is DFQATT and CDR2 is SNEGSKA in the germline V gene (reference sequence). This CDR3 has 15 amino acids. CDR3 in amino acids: CSATLAGSSTDTQYF. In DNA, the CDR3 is TGCAGTGCTACCCTAGCGGGATCGAGCACAGATACGCAGTATTTT.

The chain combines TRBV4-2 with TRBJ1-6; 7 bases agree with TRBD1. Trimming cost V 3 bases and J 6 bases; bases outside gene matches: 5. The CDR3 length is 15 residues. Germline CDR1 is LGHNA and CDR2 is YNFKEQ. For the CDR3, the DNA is TGTGCCAGCAGCCATCCCAGGGACAGTAATTCACCCCTCCACTTT. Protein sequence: CASSHPRDSNSPLHF.